These T cell receptor beta chains were read from a single sample in a study of sequential checkpoint blockade in melanoma. Assay: immunoSEQ multiplex PCR; the TCRdb copy retains only in-frame clones and omits some. The sample consists of some 40,000 clones, roughly 81% of them appearing once. The source material was CD8+ T cells sorted from blood (inferred from file names), sampled from a patient given nivolumab and ipilimumab in sequence. Receptors originate from a human donor with melanoma. CDR3s include the opening cysteine and the closing phenylalanine or tryptophan. Fields, in order: D gene, V gene, J gene, CDR3 protein. The D gene is left open where the match is weak.

NA	TRBV19	TRBJ1-1	CASSPGGAATEAFF
TRBD2	TRBV4-1	TRBJ2-3	CASSQDLLAGSTDTQYF
NA	TRBV5-1	TRBJ1-1	CASSLSFGQGMGTEAFF
NA	TRBV5-8	TRBJ2-3	CASSLGSGLTKGITDTQYF
NA	TRBV7-9	TRBJ2-1	CASSSDSQPYNEQFF
NA	TRBV5-4	TRBJ2-7	CASRDSMDYEQYF
NA	TRBV27	TRBJ1-2	CASSWTANYGYTF
TRBD2	TRBV5-1	TRBJ2-1	CASSFGASGSDEQFF
TRBD1	TRBV13	TRBJ2-1	CASSLPDRGLYEQFF
NA	TRBV15	TRBJ1-4	CATSRVRGMGEKLFF
NA	TRBV4-1	NA	CASSQDGSSYEQYF
TRBD1	TRBV7-2	TRBJ1-2	CASSLGTVFSGYTF
NA	TRBV13	TRBJ2-6	CASSLGWQGKGANVLTF